This TCR beta chain was identified during a study of synovial regulatory T cells in juvenile arthritis. TCRdb's copy holds only in-frame clones and misses some; the assay was immunoSEQ multiplex PCR. The ten most abundant clones cover around 0.71% of a sample with 10,000 or so clones. The length of the CDR3 is 15 residues. The nucleotide record is missing. Germline V CDR1 and CDR2: LNHDA, SQIVND (reference sequence). The sample taken for sequencing was Treg cells from blood. Documented subset: remaining (HLA-DR-negative) circulating blood Treg cells. V is TRBV19 and J is TRBJ2-1; without DNA, the TCRdb call of TRBD1 cannot be checked. This sequence originates from a donor aged 2-30 years with juvenile idiopathic arthritis. The CDR3 reads CASKRIDRGGNEQFF.